Listed here are 27 T cell receptor beta chains from one sample, sequenced in a study of OX40 agonist ivuxolimab in advanced cancers. TCRdb's table, derived via immunoSEQ multiplex PCR, lists solely in-frame clones and lacks some. The sample records about 86,000 clones, around 85% being singletons. Here the sequenced sample was CD4+ or CD8+ T cells sorted from blood, taken in a trial of the OX40 agonist ivuxolimab. These TCRs come from an adult with an advanced solid tumor such as melanoma, head and neck, liver or kidney cancer.

This chain connects TRBV5-1 to TRBJ1-1; a weak D match, TRBD1 (5 bases). This CDR3 has 14 amino acids. Looked up from germline, CDR1 is SGHRS and CDR2 is YFSETQ. V was clipped by 3 bases and J by 6 bases, with 15 bases between them. CDR3 amino acids: CASSSGHATPEAFF. The CDR3 DNA sequence: TGCGCCAGCAGCTCCGGACACGCTACTCCTGAAGCTTTCTTT.

This chain uses TRBV7-9 with TRBJ2-6; 8 bases are shared with TRBD1. Trimming removed 1 base from V and 0 bases from J; junction bases left unmatched: 8. This CDR3 has 19 residues. Germline V CDR1 and CDR2: SEHNR, FQNEAQ (reference sequence). The CDR3 coding sequence is TGTGCCAGCAGCTTAGGGCGAACAGGGGGGATCTCTGGGGCCAACGTCCTGACTTTC. Protein sequence: CASSLGRTGGISGANVLTF.

This clone was counted once. The CDR3 region is CASSNGPNNEQFF. The CDR3 bases are TGCGCCAGCAGCAACGGACCAAACAATGAGCAGTTCTTC. The chain employs TRBV5-1 and TRBJ2-1, with D hard to call. Germline CDR1 SGHRS, CDR2 YFSETQ. V lost 4 bases and J 5 bases, leaving 10 bases between the germline ends. The length of the CDR3 is 13 residues.

The chain combines TRBV7-9 with TRBJ2-4, with no clear D. The V end lost 4 bases, the J end lost 6 bases, and 19 bases lay between the germline ends. The CDR3 extends over 16 amino acids. Looked up from germline, CDR1 is SEHNR and CDR2 is FQNEAQ (reference sequence). The CDR3 spells CASSSRGSASRNIQYF. The CDR3 region has the DNA TGTGCCAGCAGCTCTCGTGGGTCAGCTTCTCGAAACATTCAGTACTTC. The full variable domain, rest sourced from reference TRBV7-9 and TRBJ2-4, is DTGVSQNPRHKITKRGQNVTFRCDPISEHNRLYWYRQTLGQGPEFLTYFQNEAQLEKSRLLSDRFSAERPKGSFSTLEIQRTEQGDSAMYLCASSSRGSASRNIQYFGAGTRLSVL.

In its sample, this clone was seen a few times. The chain carries TRBV29-1 and TRBJ1-4; no firm D call. The CDR3 is 12 amino acids. V was clipped by 4 bases and J by 7 bases, with 10 bases between them. CDR1 is SQVTM, CDR2 ANQGSEA, per germline. DNA of the CDR3: TGCAGCGTTGGTCGGGGAGGTGAAAAACTGTTTTTT. This gives the protein CSVGRGGEKLFF.

CDR3 DNA sequence: TGTGCCAGCAGTATTAGGACAGGGAATGAAAAACTGTTTTTT. Translation gives CASSIRTGNEKLFF. The chain links TRBV28 to TRBJ1-4; 8 bases match TRBD1. The CDR3 totals 14 residues. After removal of 5 bases from V and 5 bases from J, the junction contained 4 bases not matched to a gene. Germline lookup yields CDR1 MDHEN and CDR2 SYDVKM.

The chain links TRBV11-2 to TRBJ1-1; D remains ambiguous. Trimming removed 0 bases at V and 4 bases at J, with 15 bases between. Germline V gene lookup returns CDR1 SGHAT and CDR2 FQNNGV. The CDR3 spans 16 residues. DNA of the CDR3: TGTGCCAGCAGCTTAGATCTCGGATCTGCTAGCACTGAAGCTTTCTTT. Protein: CASSLDLGSASTEAFF.

This clone was detected once. The V gene is TRBV19, the J gene TRBJ2-7; D might be TRBD1 (5 bases). V lost 7 bases and J lost 1, with 11 bases in between. CDR3 length: 13 residues. Germline values: CDR1 LNHDA, CDR2 SQIVND (reference sequence). CDR3 protein: CASTPQGSYEQYF. The CDR3 DNA follows: TGTGCCAGTACCCCTCAGGGTTCCTACGAGCAGTACTTC.

Remarks on this clone: Other nucleotide sequences from this sample produce the same CDR3. The V and J genes are TRBV27 and TRBJ2-3; 7 nucleotides agree with TRBD1. Trimming cost V 6 bases and J 2 bases; bases outside gene matches: 5. CDR1 MNHEY and CDR2 SMNVEV come from the germline V gene (reference sequence). This CDR3 is 14 amino acids long. This CDR3 is CASSLDRSTDTQYF. The CDR3 DNA follows: TGTGCCAGCAGCCTGGACAGGTCCACAGATACGCAGTATTTT.

The chain has TRBV7-9 and TRBJ2-7; D not certain. There are 13 residues in the CDR3. Looked up from germline, CDR1 is SEHNR and CDR2 is FQNEAQ (reference sequence). The V end lost 0 bases, the J end lost 2 bases, and 5 bases lay between the germline ends. This CDR3 reads CASSLAIAYEQYF. In DNA form, the CDR3 reads TGTGCCAGCAGCTTAGCCATCGCCTACGAGCAGTACTTC.

This clone has only one observation. The V call is TRBV7-3, the J call TRBJ2-1; 13 nucleotides agree with TRBD2. This CDR3 spans 15 amino acids. CDR1 and CDR2 from the germline V gene are SGHTA and FQGTGA. Trimming at V came to 3 bases and at J to 8 bases, leaving 4 bases not matched to a gene. The CDR3 DNA reads as TGTGCCAGCAGCTTGGGACTAGCGGGAAAGGATGAGCAGTTCTTC. It yields the protein CASSLGLAGKDEQFF.

The V gene is TRBV28, the J gene TRBJ1-1; perhaps TRBD1 as D (6 bases). The germline gives CDR1 MDHEN, CDR2 SYDVKM. V was trimmed by 5 bases and J by 3 bases, leaving 16 bases between them. The CDR3 spans 15 residues. The CDR3 coding sequence is TGTGCCAGCAGTGGGGGCACAATCGGGGACACTGAAGCTTTCTTT. Its translation is CASSGGTIGDTEAFF.

V gene TRBV7-3 combines with J gene TRBJ1-4; 7 bases fit TRBD1. Per the germline V gene, CDR1 is SGHTA and CDR2 is FQGTGA. J was trimmed by 2 bases and V by 5 bases; bases with no gene match: 8. CDR3 size: 16 residues. CDR3 coding DNA: TGTGCCAGCAGCGAACAGGGGATGGGCACTAATGAAAAACTGTTTTTT. Residues: CASSEQGMGTNEKLFF.

This rearrangement joins TRBV10-3 to TRBJ2-5, with 7 bases identical to TRBD2. Unmatched junction bases numbered 7, after V lost 6 bases and J lost 3 bases. Germline V gives CDR1 ENHRY, CDR2 SYGVKD. This CDR3 contains 14 residues. The CDR3 DNA follows: TGTGCCATCAGCAAGGGAGGGAGAAAAGAGACCCAGTACTTC. This gives the protein CAISKGGRKETQYF.

The J gene is TRBJ2-3, the V gene TRBV29-1, with D possibly being TRBD1 or TRBD2 (6 bases each). Germline loops: CDR1 SQVTM, CDR2 ANQGSEA. The germline V and J ends were trimmed by 4 bases and 7 bases, with 18 bases remaining between them. There are 14 residues in the CDR3. The CDR3 reads CSVGGAQPVNTQYF. As DNA, the CDR3 is TGCAGCGTTGGGGGGGCCCAACCTGTGAATACGCAGTATTTT.

V and J are TRBV7-6 and TRBJ2-2; a possible D gene is TRBD1 (5 bases). Germline CDR1 reads SGHVS; CDR2 reads FNYEAQ. Trimming cost V 5 bases and J 0 bases, with 13 bases left between them. The CDR3 runs 16 residues. The CDR3 loop reads CASSLGARANTGELFF. CDR3 bases: TGTGCCAGCAGCCTAGGGGCTCGCGCGAACACCGGGGAGCTGTTTTTT.

This clone was seen once. The chain recombines TRBV9 with TRBJ1-3, with D possibly matching TRBD1 (6 bases). This CDR3 has 18 residues. Trimming removed 1 base at V and 0 bases at J, with 17 bases between. The germline V gene has CDR1 SGDLS and CDR2 YYNGEE. The CDR3 protein is CASSVSPGHENSGNTIYF. The CDR3 DNA reads as TGTGCCAGCAGCGTATCCCCGGGACACGAAAACTCTGGAAACACCATATATTTT.

The J gene is TRBJ2-5, the V gene TRBV7-6; weak D call: TRBD2 (7 bases). The CDR3 runs to 15 residues. The V gene's germline CDR1 is SGHVS and CDR2 FNYEAQ. V was trimmed by 0 bases and J by 4 bases, leaving 12 bases between them. The CDR3 DNA reads as TGTGCCAGCAGCTTAGCGGGGGGGGCCGGAGAGACCCAGTACTTC. This gives the protein CASSLAGGAGETQYF.

V gene TRBV7-3 combines with J gene TRBJ2-5; tentative D call: TRBD2 (6 bases). V dropped 0 bases and J dropped 5 bases, with 10 bases sitting between them. CDR3 size: 14 residues. Germline V gives CDR1 SGHTA, CDR2 FQGTGA. For the CDR3, the DNA is TGTGCCAGCAGCTTAACTCGGGACTGGGAGACCCAGTACTTC. It encodes CASSLTRDWETQYF.

V usage is TRBV19 and J usage is TRBJ2-2; perhaps TRBD1 as D (5 bases). Trimming cost V 3 bases and J 0 bases, with 8 bases left between them. Germline lookup yields CDR1 LNHDA and CDR2 SQIVND (reference sequence). This CDR3 has 15 amino acids. CDR3 region: CASSMGRPNTGELFF. Here the CDR3 DNA reads TGTGCCAGTAGTATGGGGCGCCCGAACACCGGGGAGCTGTTTTTT.

CDR3 coding DNA: TGTGCCAGCAGCCAAATAGGGACTATCCAGATCTACGAGCAGTACTTC. The encoded protein is CASSQIGTIQIYEQYF. The genes are TRBV14 and TRBJ2-7; 7 nucleotides line up with TRBD2. There are 16 residues in the CDR3. J was trimmed by 3 bases and V by 2 bases; bases with no gene match: 10. The V gene's germline CDR1 is SGHDN and CDR2 FVKESK.

This clone was detected once. This chain uses TRBV6-5 with TRBJ1-1; no definite D call. The CDR3 covers 12 residues. Trimming stripped 5 bases from V and 11 bases from J, with 15 bases between. CDR1 and CDR2 (germline): MNHEY, SVGAGI. This CDR3 is CASSPMLGIAFF. CDR3 sequence (DNA): TGTGCCAGCAGTCCCATGTTAGGGATCGCTTTCTTT.

V is TRBV11-2 and J is TRBJ1-1; D may be TRBD1 (6 bases). V lost 3 bases to trimming and J lost 5 bases, with 16 bases between them. CDR3 length equals 15 residues. Germline-derived CDR1 and CDR2 are SGHAT and FQNNGV. CDR3 region: CASSFSRAGVTEAFF. The CDR3, as DNA: TGTGCCAGCAGCTTTAGTCGGGCAGGGGTGACTGAAGCTTTCTTT.

The chain has TRBV5-1 and TRBJ2-1; perhaps TRBD1 as D (7 bases). V lost 0 bases and J 7 bases, leaving 20 bases between the germline ends. The germline V gene encodes CDR1 SGHRS and CDR2 YFSETQ. The length of the CDR3 is 17 residues. CDR3 DNA: TGCGCCAGCAGCTTGGCCTCAGGGGGGAAACGGATTAATGAGCAGTTCTTC. Protein product: CASSLASGGKRINEQFF.

The CDR3 DNA reads TGTGCCACCAGCAGTCCTATTACTAGGACTCAAGAGACCCAGTACTTC. This gives the protein CATSSPITRTQETQYF. This chain joins TRBV15 and TRBJ2-5; weak D call: TRBD2 (5 bases). The CDR3 has 16 residues. In germline, CDR1 is LNHNV, CDR2 YYDKDF (reference sequence). The V end lost 3 bases, the J end lost 2 bases, and 16 bases lay between the germline ends.

The chain is built from TRBV5-4 and TRBJ1-1; no reliable D call. Deletions cut 0 bases from V and 6 bases from J, with 12 bases between. The germline V gene has CDR1 SGHNT and CDR2 YYREEE (reference sequence). This CDR3 is 14 amino acids long. The chain's CDR3 is CASSLDRVNSEAFF. In nucleotides, the CDR3 is TGTGCCAGCAGCTTGGATAGGGTCAACTCTGAAGCTTTCTTT.

The CDR3 sequence: CASSSQVVTGYEQYF. DNA of the CDR3: TGTGCCAGCAGCTCCCAAGTCGTTACGGGCTACGAGCAGTACTTC. The chain links TRBV7-2 to TRBJ2-7; D not resolved. CDR1 and CDR2 from the germline V gene are SGHTA and FQGNSA. The V gene lost 4 bases and the J gene lost 3 bases, with 16 bases spanning the gap. CDR3 length: 15 residues.